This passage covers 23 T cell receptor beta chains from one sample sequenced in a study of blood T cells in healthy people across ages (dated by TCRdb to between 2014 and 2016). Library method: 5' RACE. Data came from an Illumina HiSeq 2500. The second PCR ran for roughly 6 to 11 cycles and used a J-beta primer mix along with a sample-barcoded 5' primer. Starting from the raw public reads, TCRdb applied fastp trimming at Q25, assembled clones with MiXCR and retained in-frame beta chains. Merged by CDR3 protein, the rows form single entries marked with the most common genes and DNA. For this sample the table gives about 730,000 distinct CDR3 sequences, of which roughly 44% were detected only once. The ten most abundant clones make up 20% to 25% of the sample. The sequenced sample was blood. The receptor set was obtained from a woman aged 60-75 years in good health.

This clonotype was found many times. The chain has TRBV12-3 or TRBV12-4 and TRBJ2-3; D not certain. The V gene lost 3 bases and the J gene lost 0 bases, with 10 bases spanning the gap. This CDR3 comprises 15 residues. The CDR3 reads CASSFRVWSTDTQYF. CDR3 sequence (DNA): TGTGCCAGCAGTTTTCGGGTTTGGAGCACAGATACGCAGTATTTT.

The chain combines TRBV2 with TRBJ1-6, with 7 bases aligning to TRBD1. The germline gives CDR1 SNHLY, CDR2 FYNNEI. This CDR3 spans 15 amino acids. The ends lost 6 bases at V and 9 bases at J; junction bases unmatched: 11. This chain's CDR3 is CASSQTRQGSSPLHF. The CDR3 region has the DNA TGTGCCAGCAGCCAGACCCGACAGGGAAGTTCACCCCTCCACTTT. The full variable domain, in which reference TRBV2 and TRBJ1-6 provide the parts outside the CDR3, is EPEVTQTPSHQVTQMGQEVILRCVPISNHLYFYWYRQILGQKVEFLVSFYNNEISEKSEIFDDQFSVERPDGSNFTLKIRSTKLEDSAMYFCASSQTRQGSSPLHFGNGTRLTVT.

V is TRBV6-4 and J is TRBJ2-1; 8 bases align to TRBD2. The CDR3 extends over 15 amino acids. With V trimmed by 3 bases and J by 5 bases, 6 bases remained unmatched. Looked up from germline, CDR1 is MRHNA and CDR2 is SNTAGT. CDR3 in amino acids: CASSESAGEHNEQFF. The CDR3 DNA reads TGTGCCAGCAGTGAGTCAGCGGGGGAACACAATGAGCAGTTCTTC.

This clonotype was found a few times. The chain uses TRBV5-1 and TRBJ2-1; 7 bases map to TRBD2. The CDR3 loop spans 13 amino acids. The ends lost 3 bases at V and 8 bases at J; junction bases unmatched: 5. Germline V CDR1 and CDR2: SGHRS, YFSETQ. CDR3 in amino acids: CASSWGGLDEQFF. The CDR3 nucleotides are TGCGCCAGCAGCTGGGGGGGACTGGATGAGCAGTTCTTC.

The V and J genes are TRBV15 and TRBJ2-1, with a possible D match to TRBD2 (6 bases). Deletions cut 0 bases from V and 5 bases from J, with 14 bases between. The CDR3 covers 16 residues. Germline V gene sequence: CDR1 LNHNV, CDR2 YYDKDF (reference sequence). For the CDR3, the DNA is TGTGCCACCAGCAGAGATACTGGGGGGTACGACAATGAGCAGTTCTTC. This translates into CATSRDTGGYDNEQFF.

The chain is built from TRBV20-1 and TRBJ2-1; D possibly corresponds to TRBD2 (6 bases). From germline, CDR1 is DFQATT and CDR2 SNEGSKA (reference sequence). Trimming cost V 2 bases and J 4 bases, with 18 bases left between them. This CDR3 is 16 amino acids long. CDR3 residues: CSARPRLGGVYNEQFF. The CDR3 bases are TGCAGTGCTAGACCTAGACTAGGCGGGGTTTACAATGAGCAGTTCTTC.

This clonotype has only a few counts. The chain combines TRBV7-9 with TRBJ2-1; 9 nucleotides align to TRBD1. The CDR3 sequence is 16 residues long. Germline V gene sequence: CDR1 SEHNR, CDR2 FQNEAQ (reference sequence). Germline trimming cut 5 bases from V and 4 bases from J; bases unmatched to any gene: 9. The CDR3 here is CASSLNPGQGYNEQFF. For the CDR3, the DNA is TGTGCCAGCAGCCTGAACCCGGGACAGGGATACAATGAGCAGTTCTTC.

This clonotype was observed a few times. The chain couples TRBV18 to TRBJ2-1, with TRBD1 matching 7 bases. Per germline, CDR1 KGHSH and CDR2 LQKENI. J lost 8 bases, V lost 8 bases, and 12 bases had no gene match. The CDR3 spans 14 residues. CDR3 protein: CASTRTGQGHEQFF. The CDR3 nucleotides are TGTGCCAGCACGCGGACAGGCCAAGGGCATGAGCAGTTCTTC.

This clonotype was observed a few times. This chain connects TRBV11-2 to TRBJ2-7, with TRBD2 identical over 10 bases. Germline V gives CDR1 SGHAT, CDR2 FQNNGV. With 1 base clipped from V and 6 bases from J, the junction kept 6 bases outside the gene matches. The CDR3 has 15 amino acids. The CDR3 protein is CASSLVPAGGPEQYF. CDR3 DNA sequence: TGTGCCAGCAGCTTAGTTCCAGCGGGAGGGCCCGAGCAGTACTTC.

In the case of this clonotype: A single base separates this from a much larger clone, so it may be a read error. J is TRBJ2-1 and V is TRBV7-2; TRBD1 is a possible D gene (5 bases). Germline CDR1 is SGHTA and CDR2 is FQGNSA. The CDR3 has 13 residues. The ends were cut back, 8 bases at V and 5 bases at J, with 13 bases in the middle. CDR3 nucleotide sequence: TGTGCCAGCGGCGCCAGACAGAACAATGAGCAGTTCTTC. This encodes CASGARQNNEQFF.

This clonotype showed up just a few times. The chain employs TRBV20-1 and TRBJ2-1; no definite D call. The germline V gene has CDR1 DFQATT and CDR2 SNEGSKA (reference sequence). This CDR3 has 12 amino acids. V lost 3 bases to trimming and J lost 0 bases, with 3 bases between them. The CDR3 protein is CSASNSYNEQFF. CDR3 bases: TGCAGTGCTAGTAACTCCTACAATGAGCAGTTCTTC.

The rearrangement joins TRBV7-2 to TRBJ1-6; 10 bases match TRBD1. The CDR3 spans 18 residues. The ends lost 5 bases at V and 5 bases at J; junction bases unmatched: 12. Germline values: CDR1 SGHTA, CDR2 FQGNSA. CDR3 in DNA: TGTGCCAGCAGCCCGACAAGACAGGGGGCCATTCATAATTCACCCCTCCACTTT. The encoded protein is CASSPTRQGAIHNSPLHF.

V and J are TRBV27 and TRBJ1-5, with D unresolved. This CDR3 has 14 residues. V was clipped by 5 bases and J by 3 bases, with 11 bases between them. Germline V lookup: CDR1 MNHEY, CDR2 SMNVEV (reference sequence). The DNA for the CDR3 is TGTGCCAGCAGTCGGAGTGGGGACAATCAGCCCCAGCATTTT. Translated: CASSRSGDNQPQHF.

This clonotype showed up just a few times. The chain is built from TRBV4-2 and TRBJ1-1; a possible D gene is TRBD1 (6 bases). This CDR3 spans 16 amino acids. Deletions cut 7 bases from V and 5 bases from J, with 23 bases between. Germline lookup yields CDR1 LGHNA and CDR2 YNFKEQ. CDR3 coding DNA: TGTGCCAGCACCGACCAGATTACAGGGATGAGAACTGAAGCTTTCTTT. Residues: CASTDQITGMRTEAFF.

The CDR3 sequence is CASSPRQSSYNSPLHF. The DNA for the CDR3 is TGTGCCAGCAGCCCTAGACAGAGCTCCTATAATTCACCCCTCCACTTT. V is TRBV7-2 and J is TRBJ1-6; D is perhaps TRBD1 (5 bases). The germline V gene has CDR1 SGHTA and CDR2 FQGNSA. V was trimmed by 5 bases and J by 0 bases, leaving 11 bases between them. The length of the CDR3 is 16 residues.

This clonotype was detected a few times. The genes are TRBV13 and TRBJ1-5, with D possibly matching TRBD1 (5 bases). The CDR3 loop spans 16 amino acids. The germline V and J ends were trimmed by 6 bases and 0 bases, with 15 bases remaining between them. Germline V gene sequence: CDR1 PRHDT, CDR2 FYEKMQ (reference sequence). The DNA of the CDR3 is TGTGCCAGCAGTCGTCATGGGGCAGATAGCAATCAGCCCCAGCATTTT. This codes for CASSRHGADSNQPQHF.

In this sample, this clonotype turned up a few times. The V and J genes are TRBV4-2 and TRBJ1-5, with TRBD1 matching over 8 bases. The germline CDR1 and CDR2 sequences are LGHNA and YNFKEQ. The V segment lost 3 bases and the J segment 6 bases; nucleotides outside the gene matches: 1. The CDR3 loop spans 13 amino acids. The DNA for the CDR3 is TGTGCCAGCAGCCAGACAGGGGCTCAGCCCCAGCATTTT. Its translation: CASSQTGAQPQHF.

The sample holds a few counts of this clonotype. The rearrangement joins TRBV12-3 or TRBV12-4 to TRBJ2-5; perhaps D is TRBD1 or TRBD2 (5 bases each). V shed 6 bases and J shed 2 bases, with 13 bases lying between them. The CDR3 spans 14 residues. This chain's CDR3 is CASSRSGPQETQYF. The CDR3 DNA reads TGTGCCAGCAGCCGCTCGGGGCCTCAAGAGACCCAGTACTTC.

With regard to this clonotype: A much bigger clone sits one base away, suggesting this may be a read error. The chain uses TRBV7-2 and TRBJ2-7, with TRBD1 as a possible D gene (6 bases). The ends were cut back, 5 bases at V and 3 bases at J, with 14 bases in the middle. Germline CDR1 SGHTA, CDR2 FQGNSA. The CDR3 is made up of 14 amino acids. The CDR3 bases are TGTGCCAGCAGCCCAGGGGATCGCTTCTACGAGCAGTACTTC. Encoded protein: CASSPGDRFYEQYF.

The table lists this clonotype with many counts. The CDR3 region has the DNA TGCAGTGCTAGTGGAATGCGGGGACTCGATGAAGCTTTCTTT. Its protein product is CSASGMRGLDEAFF. The chain combines TRBV20-1 with TRBJ1-1; a weak D match, TRBD1 (5 bases). CDR1 DFQATT and CDR2 SNEGSKA come from the germline V gene (reference sequence). The V end lost 3 bases, the J end lost 7 bases, and 18 bases lay between the germline ends. The CDR3 runs 14 residues.

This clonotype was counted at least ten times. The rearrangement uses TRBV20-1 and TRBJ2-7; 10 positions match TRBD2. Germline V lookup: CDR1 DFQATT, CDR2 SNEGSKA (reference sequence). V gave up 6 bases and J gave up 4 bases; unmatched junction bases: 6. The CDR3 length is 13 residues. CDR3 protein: CSAISGGEYEQYF. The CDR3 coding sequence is TGCAGTGCAATAAGCGGGGGGGAATACGAGCAGTACTTC.

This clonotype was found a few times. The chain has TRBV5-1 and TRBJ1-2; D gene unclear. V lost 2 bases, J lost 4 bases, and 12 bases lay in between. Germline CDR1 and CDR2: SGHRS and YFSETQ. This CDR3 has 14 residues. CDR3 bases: TGCGCCAGCAGCTTAGGTGGAAAGGTCTATGGCTACACCTTC. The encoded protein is CASSLGGKVYGYTF.

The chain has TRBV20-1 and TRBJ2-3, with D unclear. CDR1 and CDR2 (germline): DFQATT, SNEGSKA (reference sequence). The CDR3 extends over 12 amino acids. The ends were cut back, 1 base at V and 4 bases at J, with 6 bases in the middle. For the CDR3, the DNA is TGCAGTGCTAGAGGCTCCCCAGATACGCAGTATTTT. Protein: CSARGSPDTQYF.